Below are 28 T cell receptor beta chains sequenced from a single sample in a study of T-cell memory formation after mild COVID-19. TCRdb itself ran the 5' RACE reads through MiXCR, one entry per CDR3 protein. This sample has more than 450,000 distinct CDR3 sequences, with roughly 18% found just once. The specimen sequenced was PBMCs or a T cell subset sorted from them (not recorded which). Receptors were obtained from an adult woman who had mild COVID-19 (a few samples of this study predate the infection). Cell type and time point are not known.

V and J are TRBV5-4 and TRBJ1-3; D is possibly TRBD1 (5 bases). The ends were cut back, 2 bases at V and 5 bases at J, with 8 bases in the middle. The germline CDR1 and CDR2 sequences are SGHNT and YYREEE (reference sequence). The CDR3 totals 13 residues. The chain's CDR3 is CASSFRDRNTIYF. The CDR3, as DNA: TGTGCCAGCAGCTTTCGGGACCGAAACACCATATATTTT.

The chain carries TRBV5-1 and TRBJ2-6, with D perhaps matching TRBD1 (6 bases). The germline V and J ends were trimmed by 1 base and 0 bases, with 17 bases remaining between them. From germline, CDR1 is SGHRS and CDR2 YFSETQ. This CDR3 comprises 19 residues. Here the CDR3 reads CASSLYTGTSSSGANVLTF. CDR3 DNA sequence: TGCGCCAGCAGCTTGTACACAGGGACCTCTTCCTCTGGGGCCAACGTCCTGACTTTC.

The chain combines TRBV6-6 with TRBJ2-3, with 8 bases matching TRBD2. V trimming: 3 bases; J trimming: 4 bases; junction bases outside the gene matches: 12. CDR1 is MNHNY and CDR2 is SVGAGI in the germline V gene (reference sequence). The CDR3 consists of 17 residues. In DNA, the CDR3 is TGTGCCAGCAGTTATACCCCCGGGCGGGGGGTATCAGATACGCAGTATTTT. It specifies CASSYTPGRGVSDTQYF.

This clonotype was picked up a small number of times. This rearrangement joins TRBV5-1 to TRBJ2-5, with 9 bases identical to TRBD1. Germline V gives CDR1 SGHRS, CDR2 YFSETQ. The V and J ends lost 4 bases and 3 bases, in that order; junction bases with no gene match: 4. This CDR3 comprises 14 residues. The CDR3 sequence: CASSRQGEEETQYF. CDR3 DNA sequence: TGCGCCAGCAGCCGACAGGGGGAGGAAGAGACCCAGTACTTC.

The table lists this clonotype with a few counts. The rearrangement joins TRBV20-1 to TRBJ2-5; TRBD2 might be the D (7 bases). This CDR3 comprises 13 residues. The germline V and J ends were trimmed by 5 bases and 5 bases, with 15 bases remaining between them. Germline-derived CDR1 and CDR2 are DFQATT and SNEGSKA (reference sequence). The CDR3 coding sequence is TGCAGTGCTGGCTTGGCGGGGGCGGAGACCCAGTACTTC. This gives the protein CSAGLAGAETQYF.

The V call is TRBV5-1, the J call TRBJ1-1, with 8 bases identical to TRBD1. V trimming: 5 bases; J trimming: 6 bases; junction bases outside the gene matches: 12. CDR1 and CDR2 from the germline V gene are SGHRS and YFSETQ. The CDR3 contains 15 residues. The CDR3 loop is CASSFMGSGGSEAFF. The CDR3 nucleotides read TGCGCCAGCAGTTTCATGGGGTCAGGGGGCTCTGAAGCTTTCTTT.

The chain employs TRBV5-4 and TRBJ2-5, with 9 nucleotides matching TRBD1. The germline V gene has CDR1 SGHNT and CDR2 YYREEE (reference sequence). Trimming removed 6 bases from V and 5 bases from J; junction bases left unmatched: 11. The CDR3 is 15 residues long. The CDR3 protein is CASKQGATERETQYF. The CDR3 nucleotides are TGTGCCAGCAAACAGGGGGCGACCGAGAGGGAGACCCAGTACTTC.

This clonotype came up a few times. The chain carries TRBV4-1 and TRBJ2-7; unclear D gene. Trimming removed 4 bases at V and 9 bases at J, with 16 bases between. From germline, CDR1 is MGHRA and CDR2 YSYEKL. The CDR3 is 13 residues long. The CDR3 loop reads CASSRMVAATQYF. The CDR3 region has the DNA TGCGCCAGCAGCCGAATGGTGGCAGCTACGCAGTACTTC.

The genes are TRBV9 and TRBJ2-1; 9 bases are a match to TRBD2. Trimming took 0 bases from V and 9 from J; bases not matched to a gene: 4. Germline lookup yields CDR1 SGDLS and CDR2 YYNGEE. The CDR3 loop spans 14 amino acids. CDR3 in amino acids: CASSVAGTSSEQFF. The CDR3, as DNA: TGTGCCAGCAGCGTAGCCGGGACTAGCAGTGAGCAGTTCTTC.

This clonotype was detected a few times. This chain joins TRBV20-1 and TRBJ1-5, with D unresolved. CDR1 is DFQATT and CDR2 is SNEGSKA in the germline V gene (reference sequence). The CDR3 runs 13 residues. V shed 1 base and J shed 7 bases, with 11 bases lying between them. This chain's CDR3 is CSARGPMPQPQHF. CDR3 DNA: TGCAGTGCTAGAGGACCTATGCCCCAGCCCCAGCATTTT.

V and J are TRBV6-2 or TRBV6-3 and TRBJ2-1; a weak D match, TRBD2 (5 bases). The CDR3 has 10 residues. Trimming cost V 10 bases and J 9 bases, with 10 bases left between them. CDR1 and CDR2 (germline): MNHEY, SVGEGT. CDR3 nucleotide sequence: TGTGCCACCCGGAGCGGTGAGCAGTTCTTC. Translation: CATRSGEQFF.

V and J are TRBV5-5 and TRBJ1-5; 7 bases align to TRBD1. The germline V gene encodes CDR1 SGHKS and CDR2 YYEKEE (reference sequence). V shed 1 base and J 7 bases; nucleotides not matched to a gene: 5. The CDR3 contains 14 residues. The CDR3 nucleotides are TGTGCCAGCAGCTTGCTACAGGGGCACCAGCCCCAGCATTTT. The encoded protein is CASSLLQGHQPQHF.

The chain recombines TRBV20-1 with TRBJ1-1; possible D gene TRBD1, 5 bases. CDR1 and CDR2 from the germline V gene are DFQATT and SNEGSKA (reference sequence). V lost 0 bases and J 4 bases, leaving 12 bases between the germline ends. This CDR3 is 14 amino acids long. The CDR3 bases are TGCAGTGCTAGAGATAACCGGGGGGGCACTGAAGCTTTCTTT. Protein: CSARDNRGGTEAFF.

This clonotype was counted only a few times. The chain is built from TRBV4-3 and TRBJ1-5, with a tentative D call TRBD1 (5 bases). From germline, CDR1 is LGHNA and CDR2 YSLEER. The germline V and J ends were trimmed by 2 bases and 0 bases, with 11 bases remaining between them. The CDR3 runs to 16 residues. The CDR3 DNA reads TGCGCCAGCAGCCAATCCTGGGGCGGTAGCAATCAGCCCCAGCATTTT. It is translated as CASSQSWGGSNQPQHF.

This clonotype was counted ten times or more. The V and J genes are TRBV20-1 and TRBJ1-5, with TRBD1 identical over 8 bases. V shed 5 bases and J 4 bases; nucleotides not matched to a gene: 7. Per germline, CDR1 DFQATT and CDR2 SNEGSKA (reference sequence). The CDR3 is made up of 14 amino acids. CDR3: CSAPDRESNQPQHF. In DNA, the CDR3 is TGCAGTGCTCCGGACAGGGAGTCTAATCAGCCCCAGCATTTT.

The V call is TRBV18, the J call TRBJ1-3, with TRBD1 matching 10 bases. With V trimmed by 2 bases and J by 3 bases, 10 bases remained unmatched. The germline gives CDR1 KGHSH, CDR2 LQKENI. CDR3 size: 18 residues. CDR3 loop: CASSPDRGLFGLGNTIYF. The CDR3 DNA reads as TGTGCCAGCTCACCAGACAGGGGGCTCTTCGGGCTTGGAAACACCATATATTTT.

The V call is TRBV12-3 or TRBV12-4, the J call TRBJ2-2; D ambiguous. The germline V and J ends were trimmed by 2 bases and 6 bases, with 7 bases remaining between them. CDR3 size: 13 residues. The CDR3 here is CASSLTRAGELFF. As DNA, the CDR3 is TGTGCCAGCAGTTTAACCCGGGCCGGGGAGCTGTTTTTT.

The chain combines TRBV6-5 with TRBJ2-7, with 12 bases lining up with TRBD2. Per the germline V gene, CDR1 is MNHEY and CDR2 is SVGAGI. With 2 bases clipped from V and 2 bases from J, the junction kept 4 bases outside the gene matches. CDR3 length equals 16 residues. The DNA of the CDR3 is TGTGCCAGCAGTTACGGGACTAGCGGGCGCCCCTACGAGCAGTACTTC. The encoded protein is CASSYGTSGRPYEQYF.

This clonotype was picked up a small number of times. The V and J genes are TRBV4-1 and TRBJ2-2; 7 bases align to TRBD2. J was trimmed by 4 bases and V by 4 bases; bases with no gene match: 9. CDR1 is MGHRA and CDR2 is YSYEKL in the germline V gene. The CDR3 totals 16 residues. The CDR3 spells CASSPLAGVGTGELFF. The CDR3 DNA is TGCGCCAGCAGCCCTTTGGCGGGAGTGGGCACCGGGGAGCTGTTTTTT.

The chain links TRBV11-3 to TRBJ2-3, with TRBD1 matching over 10 bases. The CDR3 contains 16 residues. The V gene end was trimmed by 5 bases and the J gene end by 2 bases; junction bases not matched to a gene: 7. CDR1 is SGHNT and CDR2 is YENEEA in the germline V gene. CDR3 nucleotides: TGTGCCAGCAGCGTCCGGGACAGGGGACTCACAGATACGCAGTATTTT. The encoded protein is CASSVRDRGLTDTQYF.

This clonotype was observed at least ten times. The J gene is TRBJ2-2, the V gene TRBV7-2, with TRBD2 matching 11 bases. The CDR3 sequence is 16 residues long. Germline lookup yields CDR1 SGHTA and CDR2 FQGNSA. After removal of 3 bases from V and 4 bases from J, the junction contained 4 bases not matched to a gene. The CDR3 DNA reads as TGTGCCAGCAGCTTTAGCGGGGGGGCTATCACCGGGGAGCTGTTTTTT. As protein: CASSFSGGAITGELFF.

This clonotype has only a few counts. The CDR3 region is CASSPPGMGNYEQYF. The CDR3 nucleotides are TGTGCCAGCTCACCACCTGGCATGGGAAACTACGAGCAGTACTTC. The J gene is TRBJ2-7, the V gene TRBV18; D call uncertain. This CDR3 region has 15 residues. V lost 0 bases and J lost 3, with 12 bases in between. CDR1 and CDR2 (germline): KGHSH, LQKENI. Full variable domain (missing parts from reference TRBV18 and TRBJ2-7): NAGVMQNPRHLVRRRGQEARLRCSPMKGHSHVYWYRQLPEEGLKFMVYLQKENIIDESGMPKERFSAEFPKEGPSILRIQQVVRGDSAAYFCASSPPGMGNYEQYFGPGTRLTVT.

The chain is built from TRBV7-3 and TRBJ2-3, with D unresolved. V was cut by 4 bases and J by 7 bases, with 15 bases left in between. Germline V gene data show CDR1 as SGHTA and CDR2 as FQGTGA. This CDR3 has 14 residues. The CDR3 region is CASSSTSDSHTQYF. Here the CDR3 DNA reads TGTGCCAGCAGCTCGACCTCTGACTCCCATACGCAGTATTTT.

The rearrangement links TRBV10-3 to TRBJ2-3; TRBD2 matches at 10 bases. The CDR3 runs to 15 residues. The germline gives CDR1 ENHRY, CDR2 SYGVKD. V trimming: 9 bases; J trimming: 2 bases; junction bases outside the gene matches: 8. The CDR3 reads CAMGASGRPTDTQYF. Written as DNA, the CDR3 is TGTGCCATGGGGGCTAGCGGGAGACCCACAGATACGCAGTATTTT.

V is TRBV7-2 and J is TRBJ2-3; D is ambiguous. The V end was cut by 3 bases, the J end by 5 bases, with 6 bases between. CDR3 length equals 12 residues. Germline CDR1 is SGHTA and CDR2 is FQGNSA. As DNA, the CDR3 is TGTGCCAGCAGCTTTAGGGTAGATACGCAGTATTTT. It specifies CASSFRVDTQYF. The variable domain in full, with the rest retrieved from reference TRBV7-2 and TRBJ2-3, is GAGVSQSPSNKVTEKGKDVELRCDPISGHTALYWYRQSLGQGLEFLIYFQGNSAPDKSGLPSDRFSAERTGGSVSTLTIQRTQQEDSAVYLCASSFRVDTQYFGPGTRLTVL.

The chain carries TRBV7-8 and TRBJ1-4; D ambiguous. The CDR3 length is 15 residues. Germline CDR1 SGHVS, CDR2 FQNEAQ. Trimming removed 5 bases at V and 5 bases at J, with 15 bases between. In DNA, the CDR3 is TGTGCCAGCAGCCCCCTGTCTGGACCCAATGAAAAACTGTTTTTT. Encoded protein: CASSPLSGPNEKLFF.

This clonotype was found a few times. The CDR3 is CASSRGDRGGTEAFF. CDR3 bases: TGTGCCAGCAGCCGCGGGGACAGGGGTGGCACTGAAGCTTTCTTT. The chain is built from TRBV3-1 and TRBJ1-1, with TRBD1 matching over 10 bases. Germline CDR1 is LGHDT and CDR2 is YNNKEL (reference sequence). The V gene end was trimmed by 4 bases and the J gene end by 4 bases; junction bases not matched to a gene: 6. The CDR3 covers 15 residues.

CDR3 in amino acids: CASSKGGSGSHNEQFF. The CDR3 DNA reads TGTGCCAGCAGCAAAGGGGGGAGCGGGAGCCACAATGAGCAGTTCTTC. The chain couples TRBV5-5 to TRBJ2-1; 8 bases agree with TRBD2. The V gene end was trimmed by 4 bases and the J gene end by 5 bases; junction bases not matched to a gene: 11. Germline CDR1 SGHKS, CDR2 YYEKEE (reference sequence). The CDR3 sequence is 16 residues long.